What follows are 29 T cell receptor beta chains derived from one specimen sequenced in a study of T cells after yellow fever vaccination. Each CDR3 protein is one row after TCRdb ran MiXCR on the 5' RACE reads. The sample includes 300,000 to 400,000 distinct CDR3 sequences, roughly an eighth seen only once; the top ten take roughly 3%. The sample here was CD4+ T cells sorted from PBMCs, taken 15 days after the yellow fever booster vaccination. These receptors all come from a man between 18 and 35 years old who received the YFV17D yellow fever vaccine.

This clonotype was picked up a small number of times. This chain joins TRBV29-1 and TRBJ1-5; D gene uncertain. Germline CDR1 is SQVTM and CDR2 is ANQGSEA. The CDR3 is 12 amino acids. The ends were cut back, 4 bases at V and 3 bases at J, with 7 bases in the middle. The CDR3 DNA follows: TGCAGCGTTGCCCCCGACAATCAGCCCCAGCATTTT. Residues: CSVAPDNQPQHF. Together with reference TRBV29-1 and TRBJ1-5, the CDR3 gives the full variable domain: SAVISQKPSRDICQRGTSLTIQCQVDSQVTMMFWYRQQPGQSLTLIATANQGSEATYESGFVIDKFPISRPNLTFSTLTVSNMSPEDSSIYLCSVAPDNQPQHFGDGTRLSIL.

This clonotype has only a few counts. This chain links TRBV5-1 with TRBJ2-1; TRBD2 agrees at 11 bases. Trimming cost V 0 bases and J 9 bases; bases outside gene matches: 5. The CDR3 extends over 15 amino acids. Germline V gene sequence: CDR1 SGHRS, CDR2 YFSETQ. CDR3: CASSLETSGASEQFF. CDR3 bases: TGCGCCAGCAGCTTGGAGACTAGCGGGGCGTCTGAGCAGTTCTTC.

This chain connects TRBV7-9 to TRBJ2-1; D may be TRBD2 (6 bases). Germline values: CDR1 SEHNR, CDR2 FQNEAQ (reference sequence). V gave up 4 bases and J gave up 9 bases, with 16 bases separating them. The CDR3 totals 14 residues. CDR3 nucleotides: TGTGCCAGCAGCTCCATCGGGGGTAGGGGTGAGCAGTTCTTC. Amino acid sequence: CASSSIGGRGEQFF.

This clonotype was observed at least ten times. The CDR3 DNA reads TGTGCCAGCAGCTTCCTGACTGTGGGCGAGACCCAGTACTTC. Its translation: CASSFLTVGETQYF. The J gene is TRBJ2-5, the V gene TRBV7-8; D call uncertain. Germline CDR1 SGHVS, CDR2 FQNEAQ. V lost 3 bases, J lost 5 bases, and 13 bases lay in between. This CDR3 contains 14 residues.

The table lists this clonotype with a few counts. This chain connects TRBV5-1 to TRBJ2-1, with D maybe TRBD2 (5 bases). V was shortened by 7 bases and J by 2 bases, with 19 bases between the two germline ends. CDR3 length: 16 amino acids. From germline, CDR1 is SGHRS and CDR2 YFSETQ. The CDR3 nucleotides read TGCGCCAGCGTATTGGGCGCCGCGGGCCCCTACAATGAGCAGTTCTTC. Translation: CASVLGAAGPYNEQFF.

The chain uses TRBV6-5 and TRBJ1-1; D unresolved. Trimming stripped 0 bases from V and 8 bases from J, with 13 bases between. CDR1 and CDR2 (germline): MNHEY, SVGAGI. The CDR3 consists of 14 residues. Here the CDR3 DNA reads TGTGCCAGCAGTTACTCAAGCTCTCCCCCAGAAGCTTTCTTT. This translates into CASSYSSSPPEAFF.

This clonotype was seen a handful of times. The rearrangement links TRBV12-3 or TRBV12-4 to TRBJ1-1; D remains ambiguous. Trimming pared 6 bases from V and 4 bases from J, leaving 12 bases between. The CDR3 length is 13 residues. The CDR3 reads CASSLQKGTEAFF. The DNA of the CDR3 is TGTGCCAGCAGCTTACAAAAGGGCACTGAAGCTTTCTTT.

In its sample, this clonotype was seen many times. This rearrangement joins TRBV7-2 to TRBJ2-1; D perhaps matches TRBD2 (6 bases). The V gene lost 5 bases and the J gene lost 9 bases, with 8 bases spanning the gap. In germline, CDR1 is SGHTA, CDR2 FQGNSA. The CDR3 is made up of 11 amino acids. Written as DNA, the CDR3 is TGTGCCAGCAGCCAGACTAGTGAGCAGTTCTTC. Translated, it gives CASSQTSEQFF.

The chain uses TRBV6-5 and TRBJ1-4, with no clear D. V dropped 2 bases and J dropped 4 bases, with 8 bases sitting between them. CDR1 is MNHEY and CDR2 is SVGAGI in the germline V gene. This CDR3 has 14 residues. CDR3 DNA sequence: TGTGCCAGCAGTTACCGTGTGGGTAATGAAAAACTGTTTTTT. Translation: CASSYRVGNEKLFF.

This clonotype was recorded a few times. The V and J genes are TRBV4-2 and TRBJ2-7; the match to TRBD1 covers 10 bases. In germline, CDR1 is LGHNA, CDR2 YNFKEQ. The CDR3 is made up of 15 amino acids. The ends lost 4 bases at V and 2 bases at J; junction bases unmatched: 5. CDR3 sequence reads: CASSLDRGRPYEQYF. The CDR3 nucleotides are TGTGCCAGCAGCCTCGACAGGGGGCGCCCCTACGAGCAGTACTTC.

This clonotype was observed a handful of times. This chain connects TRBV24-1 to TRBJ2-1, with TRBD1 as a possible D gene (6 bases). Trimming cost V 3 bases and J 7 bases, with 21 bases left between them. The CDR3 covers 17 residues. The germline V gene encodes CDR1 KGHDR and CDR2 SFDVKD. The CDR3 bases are TGTGCCACCAGTGATCCCCTAAAAAGCCAGGACAGAAATGAGCAGTTCTTC. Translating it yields CATSDPLKSQDRNEQFF.

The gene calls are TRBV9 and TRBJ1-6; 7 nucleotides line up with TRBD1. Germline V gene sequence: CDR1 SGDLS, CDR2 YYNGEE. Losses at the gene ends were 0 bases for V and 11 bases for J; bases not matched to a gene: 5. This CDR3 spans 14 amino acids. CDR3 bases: TGTGCCAGCAGCGTAGGAGGGGGCCGGACACCCCTCCACTTT. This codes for CASSVGGGRTPLHF.

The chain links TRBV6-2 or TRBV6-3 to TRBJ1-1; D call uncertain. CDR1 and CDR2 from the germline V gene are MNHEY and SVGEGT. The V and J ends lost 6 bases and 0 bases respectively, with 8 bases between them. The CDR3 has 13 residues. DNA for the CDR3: TGTGCCAGCAGACAACCCTTGAACACTGAAGCTTTCTTT. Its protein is CASRQPLNTEAFF.

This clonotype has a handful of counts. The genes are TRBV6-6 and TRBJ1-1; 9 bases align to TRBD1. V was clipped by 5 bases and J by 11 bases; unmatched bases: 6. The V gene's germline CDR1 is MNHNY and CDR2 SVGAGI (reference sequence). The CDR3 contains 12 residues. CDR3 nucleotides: TGTGCCAGCAGTGGGGGACAGGGCACGGCTTTCTTT. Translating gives CASSGGQGTAFF.

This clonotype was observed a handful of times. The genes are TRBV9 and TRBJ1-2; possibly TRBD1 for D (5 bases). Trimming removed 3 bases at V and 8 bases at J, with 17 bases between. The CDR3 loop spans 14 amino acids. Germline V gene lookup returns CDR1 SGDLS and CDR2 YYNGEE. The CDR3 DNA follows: TGTGCCAGCAGCGCAGGATCCCTCCAGGGCGGCTACACCTTC. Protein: CASSAGSLQGGYTF.

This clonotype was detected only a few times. The CDR3 bases are TGTGCCAGCAGTGAAGCGGGACAGCCCGAAAAGTACGTC. This sequence encodes CASSEAGQPEKYV. V gene TRBV6-1 combines with J gene TRBJ2-7; TRBD1 agrees at 7 bases. V gave up 0 bases and J gave up 11 bases; unmatched junction bases: 7. From germline, CDR1 is MNHNS and CDR2 SASEGT. The CDR3 totals 13 residues.

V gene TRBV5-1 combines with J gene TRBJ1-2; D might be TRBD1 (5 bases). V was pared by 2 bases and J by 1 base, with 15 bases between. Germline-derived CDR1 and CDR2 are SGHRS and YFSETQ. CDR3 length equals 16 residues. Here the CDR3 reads CASSFNSGRYNYGYTF. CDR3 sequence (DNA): TGCGCCAGCAGCTTTAATTCGGGACGGTATAACTATGGCTACACCTTC.

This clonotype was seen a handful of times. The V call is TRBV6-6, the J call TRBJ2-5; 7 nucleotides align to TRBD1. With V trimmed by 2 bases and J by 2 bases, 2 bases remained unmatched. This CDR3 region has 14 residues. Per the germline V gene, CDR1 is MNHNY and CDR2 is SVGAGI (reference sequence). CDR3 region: CASSYPGQQETQYF. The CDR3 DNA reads TGTGCCAGCAGTTACCCGGGACAGCAAGAGACCCAGTACTTC.

CDR3 coding DNA: TGTGCCAGCAGCTTAACGTACGGGACCGAGTATGGCTACACCTTC. Translation gives CASSLTYGTEYGYTF. This chain joins TRBV7-2 and TRBJ1-2, with D possibly matching TRBD1 (5 bases). Germline V gene data show CDR1 as SGHTA and CDR2 as FQGNSA. The V and J ends lost 2 bases and 5 bases respectively, with 15 bases between them. This CDR3 contains 15 residues.

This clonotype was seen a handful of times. The CDR3, as DNA: TGTGCCAGCAGCCCAATATCCGTTGGCTCCTATAATTCACCCCTCCACTTT. It encodes CASSPISVGSYNSPLHF. This rearrangement joins TRBV7-6 to TRBJ1-6, with unresolved D. Trimming pared 5 bases from V and 0 bases from J, leaving 14 bases between. The germline gives CDR1 SGHVS, CDR2 FNYEAQ. The CDR3 is 17 residues long.

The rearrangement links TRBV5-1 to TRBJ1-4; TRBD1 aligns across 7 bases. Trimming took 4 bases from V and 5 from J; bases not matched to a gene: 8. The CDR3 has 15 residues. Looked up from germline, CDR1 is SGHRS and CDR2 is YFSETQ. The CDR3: CASSEGDSRNEKLFF. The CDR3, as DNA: TGCGCCAGCAGCGAGGGGGACAGCCGAAATGAAAAACTGTTTTTT.

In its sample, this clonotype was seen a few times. Here the CDR3 DNA reads TGTGCCAGCAGCCTCCCCGGTGGGCGAGCAACTAATGAAAAACTGTTTTTT. The encoded protein is CASSLPGGRATNEKLFF. The V and J genes are TRBV7-9 and TRBJ1-4; D is uncertain. V lost 5 bases, J lost 0 bases, and 16 bases lay in between. The V gene's germline CDR1 is SEHNR and CDR2 FQNEAQ (reference sequence). The CDR3 runs to 17 residues. Together with reference TRBV7-9 and TRBJ1-4, the CDR3 gives the full variable domain: DTGVSQNPRHKITKRGQNVTFRCDPISEHNRLYWYRQTLGQGPEFLTYFQNEAQLEKSRLLSDRFSAERPKGSFSTLEIQRTEQGDSAMYLCASSLPGGRATNEKLFFGSGTQLSVL.

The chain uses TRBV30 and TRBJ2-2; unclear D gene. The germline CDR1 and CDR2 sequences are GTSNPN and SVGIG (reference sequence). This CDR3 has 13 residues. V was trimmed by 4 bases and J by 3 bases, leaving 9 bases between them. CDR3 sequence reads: CAWTLWDTGELFF. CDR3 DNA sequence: TGTGCCTGGACGTTGTGGGACACCGGGGAGCTGTTTTTT.

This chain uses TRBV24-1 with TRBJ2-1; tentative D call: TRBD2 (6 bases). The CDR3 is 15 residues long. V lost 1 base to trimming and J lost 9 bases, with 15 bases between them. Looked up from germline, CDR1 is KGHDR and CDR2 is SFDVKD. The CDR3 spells CATSDFGRDWGEQFF. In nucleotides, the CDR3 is TGTGCCACCAGTGATTTTGGCAGGGACTGGGGTGAGCAGTTCTTC.

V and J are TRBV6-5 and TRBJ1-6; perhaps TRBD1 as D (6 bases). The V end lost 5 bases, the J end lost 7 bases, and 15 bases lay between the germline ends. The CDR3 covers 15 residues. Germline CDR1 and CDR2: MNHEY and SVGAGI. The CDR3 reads CASSVRRGSNSPLHF. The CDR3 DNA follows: TGTGCCAGCAGTGTTCGGAGGGGGTCAAATTCACCCCTCCACTTT.

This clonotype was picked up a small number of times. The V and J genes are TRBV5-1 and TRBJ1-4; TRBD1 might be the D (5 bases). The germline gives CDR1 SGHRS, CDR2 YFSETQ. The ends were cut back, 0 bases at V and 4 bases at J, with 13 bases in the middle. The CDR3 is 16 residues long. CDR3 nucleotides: TGCGCCAGCAGCTTGGGAGGTTTCGGGGGTAATGAAAAACTGTTTTTT. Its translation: CASSLGGFGGNEKLFF.

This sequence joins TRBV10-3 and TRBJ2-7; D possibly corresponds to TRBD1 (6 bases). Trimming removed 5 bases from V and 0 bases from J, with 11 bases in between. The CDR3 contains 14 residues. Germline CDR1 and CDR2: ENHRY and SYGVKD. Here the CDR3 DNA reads TGTGCCATCAGTCCGGGACAAGTCTCCTACGAGCAGTACTTC. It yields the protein CAISPGQVSYEQYF.

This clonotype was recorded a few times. This CDR3 reads CASSELGQTVLYEQYV. The CDR3 DNA reads as TGTGCCAGCAGCGAACTGGGACAGACTGTACTCTACGAGCAGTACGTC. The chain carries TRBV6-2 or TRBV6-3 and TRBJ2-7; 7 bases fit TRBD1. Germline V gene data show CDR1 as MNHEY and CDR2 as SVGEGT. CDR3 size: 16 residues. With 6 bases clipped from V and 3 bases from J, the junction kept 14 bases outside the gene matches.

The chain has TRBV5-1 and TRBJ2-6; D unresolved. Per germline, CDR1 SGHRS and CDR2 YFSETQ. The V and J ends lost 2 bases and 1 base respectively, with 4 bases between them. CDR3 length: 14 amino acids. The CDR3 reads CASSFWSGANVLTF. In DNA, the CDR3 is TGCGCCAGCAGCTTCTGGTCTGGGGCCAACGTCCTGACTTTC.